This T cell receptor (beta chain) was captured in a study of T cells in Graves' hyperthyroidism and ophthalmopathy. TCR beta CDR3 regions were amplified from RNA. Initially, a first-round RT-PCR of the TCR CDR3 employed the HTBI primer set. TCRdb reprocessed the multiplex PCR reads with MiXCR, giving one entry per CDR3 protein. The data show roughly 200,000 distinct CDR3 sequences, about a sixth seen once. Germline V lookup: CDR1 DFQATT, CDR2 SNEGSKA (reference sequence). CDR3 length: 11 amino acids. V shed 0 bases and J shed 5 bases, with 4 bases lying between them. An absence of ophthalmopathy progression within 18 months meant stable Graves' hyperthyroidism. Patients having uncontrolled infection, another autoimmune disease, pregnancy or lactation were not included. This clonotype was detected many times.

This clonotype was sampled from a man aged 40-55 years with Graves' hyperthyroidism. The rearrangement joins TRBV20-1 to TRBJ2-5; D gene unclear. Sample: blood. DNA of the CDR3: TGCAGTGCTAGAGAAGGCGAGACCCAGTACTTC. Its translation: CSAREGETQYF.